This is a list of T cell receptor beta chains from one sample in a study of blood T cell repertoires in COVID-19. Measured with immunoSEQ multiplex PCR; TCRdb has only the in-frame clones, and not every one. The table includes around 250,000 clones, about 88% detected once. The specimen sequenced was peripheral blood. These receptors were collected from a woman in her 70s with active or convalescent COVID-19. The CDR3 runs from the conserved cysteine through the conserved F or W. Each record gives: V gene, clone size, D gene, J gene, CDR3 protein, CDR3 DNA. The D gene is left open where the match is weak. Size tells how often a clone was seen (once, few, many) or the class of an expanded clone, and some rows leave it out.

v_call: TRBV5-1
clone_size: NA
d_call: TRBD1
j_call: TRBJ1-2
cdr3_aa: CASSLEDRGGGYTF
cdr3_nt: TGCGCCAGCAGCTTGGAGGACAGGGGAGGTGGCTACACCTTC

v_call: TRBV6-2/TRBV6-3
clone_size: NA
d_call: TRBD1
j_call: TRBJ1-2
cdr3_aa: CASSPRGQGDYGYTF
cdr3_nt: TGTGCCAGCAGTCCCCGAGGACAGGGAGACTATGGCTACACCTTC

v_call: TRBV29-1
clone_size: NA
d_call: TRBD1
j_call: TRBJ1-5
cdr3_aa: CSVGGQGNQPQHF
cdr3_nt: TGCAGCGTCGGGGGACAGGGGAATCAGCCCCAGCATTTT

v_call: TRBV4-3
clone_size: NA
d_call: TRBD1
j_call: TRBJ1-6
cdr3_aa: CASSQDRGRDSPLHF
cdr3_nt: TGCGCCAGCAGCCAGGACAGGGGGCGCGATTCACCCCTCCACTTT

v_call: TRBV4-1
clone_size: NA
d_call: TRBD1
j_call: TRBJ1-1
cdr3_aa: CASNRGENTEAFF
cdr3_nt: TGCGCCAGCAACAGGGGGGAGAACACTGAAGCTTTCTTT

v_call: TRBV18
clone_size: once
d_call: NA
j_call: TRBJ1-5
cdr3_aa: CASSPNRASNQPQHF
cdr3_nt: TGTGCCAGCTCACCTAACAGGGCGAGCAATCAGCCCCAGCATTTT

v_call: TRBV11-2
clone_size: NA
d_call: NA
j_call: TRBJ1-5
cdr3_aa: CASSLGSTGPAQPQHF
cdr3_nt: TGTGCCAGCAGCTTGGGGTCGACAGGCCCCGCTCAGCCCCAGCATTTT

v_call: TRBV7-3
clone_size: NA
d_call: NA
j_call: TRBJ1-1
cdr3_aa: CASSLGRNTEAFF
cdr3_nt: TGTGCCAGCAGCTTAGGGCGGAACACTGAAGCTTTCTTT

v_call: TRBV2
clone_size: NA
d_call: NA
j_call: TRBJ1-1
cdr3_aa: CASSYRPQNTEAFF
cdr3_nt: TGTGCCAGCAGTTACAGGCCTCAGAACACTGAAGCTTTCTTT

v_call: TRBV7-7
clone_size: NA
d_call: NA
j_call: TRBJ1-6
cdr3_aa: CASGFGPPNNSPLHF
cdr3_nt: TGTGCTAGCGGCTTTGGGCCCCCTAACAATTCACCCCTCCACTTT

v_call: TRBV6-5
clone_size: NA
d_call: NA
j_call: TRBJ2-7
cdr3_aa: CASSWGPDPRDEQYF
cdr3_nt: TGTGCCAGCAGCTGGGGGCCCGACCCCCGCGATGAGCAGTACTTC

v_call: TRBV5-4
clone_size: NA
d_call: TRBD1
j_call: TRBJ1-2
cdr3_aa: CASSWIRDRDGYTF
cdr3_nt: TGTGCCAGCAGCTGGATAAGGGACAGGGACGGCTACACCTTC

v_call: TRBV5-5
clone_size: NA
d_call: NA
j_call: TRBJ1-2
cdr3_aa: CASSTQGRGNYGYTF
cdr3_nt: TGTGCCAGCAGCACTCAGGGCAGGGGTAACTATGGCTACACCTTC

v_call: TRBV19
clone_size: NA
d_call: NA
j_call: TRBJ1-1
cdr3_aa: CASMLWNTEAFF
cdr3_nt: TGTGCCAGTATGTTATGGAACACTGAAGCTTTCTTT

v_call: TRBV24-1
clone_size: NA
d_call: TRBD2
j_call: TRBJ2-3
cdr3_aa: CATSASSGAGVKDTQYF
cdr3_nt: TGTGCCACCAGTGCGTCCTCTGGGGCGGGGGTTAAAGATACGCAGTATTTT

v_call: TRBV3-1/TRBV3-2
clone_size: NA
d_call: NA
j_call: TRBJ1-2
cdr3_aa: CASSQFSSQTIRAVGGYTF
cdr3_nt: TGTGCCAGCAGCCAGTTCTCCAGCCAGACAATCAGGGCAGTAGGGGGCTACACCTTC

v_call: TRBV7-2
clone_size: NA
d_call: NA
j_call: TRBJ2-1
cdr3_aa: CASSFTGIYNEQFF
cdr3_nt: TGTGCCAGCAGCTTTACAGGGATTTACAATGAGCAGTTCTTC

v_call: TRBV5-1
clone_size: NA
d_call: TRBD2
j_call: TRBJ2-3
cdr3_aa: CASNSGRDTDTQYF
cdr3_nt: TGCGCCAGCAATAGCGGGAGAGACACAGATACGCAGTATTTT

v_call: TRBV6-5
clone_size: once
d_call: NA
j_call: TRBJ1-4
cdr3_aa: CASRSQGEGSGKLFF
cdr3_nt: TGTGCCAGCCGATCGCAAGGGGAGGGTTCCGGAAAACTGTTTTTT

v_call: TRBV3-1/TRBV3-2
clone_size: once
d_call: TRBD2
j_call: TRBJ2-1
cdr3_aa: CASSLGLGGYNEQFF
cdr3_nt: TGTGCCAGCAGCTTGGGACTAGGAGGGTACAATGAGCAGTTCTTC

v_call: TRBV20-1
clone_size: NA
d_call: TRBD1
j_call: TRBJ1-1
cdr3_aa: CSASLTGVNTEAFF
cdr3_nt: TGCAGTGCTAGTCTTACAGGGGTGAACACTGAAGCTTTCTTT

v_call: TRBV5-1
clone_size: NA
d_call: NA
j_call: TRBJ1-3
cdr3_aa: CASSPAVSSGNTIYF
cdr3_nt: TGCGCCAGCAGCCCAGCGGTGAGCTCTGGAAACACCATATATTTT

v_call: TRBV2
clone_size: NA
d_call: TRBD2
j_call: TRBJ2-7
cdr3_aa: CASRRSGGSYEQYF
cdr3_nt: TGTGCCAGCAGGAGAAGCGGGGGCTCCTACGAGCAGTACTTC

v_call: TRBV19
clone_size: few
d_call: NA
j_call: TRBJ1-1
cdr3_aa: CASGFKGGTEAFF
cdr3_nt: TGTGCCAGTGGGTTTAAGGGAGGGACTGAAGCTTTCTTT

v_call: TRBV20-1
clone_size: few
d_call: NA
j_call: TRBJ1-1
cdr3_aa: CSAPRATEAFF
cdr3_nt: TGCAGTGCTCCGCGGGCGACTGAAGCTTTCTTT

v_call: TRBV24-1
clone_size: NA
d_call: NA
j_call: TRBJ1-1
cdr3_aa: CATSEGQGGEAFF
cdr3_nt: TGTGCCACCAGTGAGGGCCAGGGAGGAGAAGCTTTCTTT

v_call: TRBV27
clone_size: NA
d_call: TRBD1
j_call: TRBJ1-2
cdr3_aa: CASSYGGQAGGYTF
cdr3_nt: TGTGCCAGCAGTTATGGGGGACAGGCGGGAGGCTACACCTTC

v_call: TRBV9
clone_size: NA
d_call: TRBD2
j_call: TRBJ2-5
cdr3_aa: CASTLSGGAGGSETQYF
cdr3_nt: TGTGCCAGCACCCTCAGTGGGGGAGCGGGGGGATCTGAGACCCAGTACTTC

v_call: TRBV5-5
clone_size: NA
d_call: TRBD1
j_call: TRBJ2-5
cdr3_aa: CASSFPGTVETQYF
cdr3_nt: TGTGCCAGCAGCTTTCCCGGGACAGTCGAGACCCAGTACTTC

v_call: TRBV5-6
clone_size: NA
d_call: NA
j_call: TRBJ1-2
cdr3_aa: CASSFRALTNYGYTF
cdr3_nt: TGTGCCAGCAGCTTCCGTGCACTTACTAACTATGGCTACACCTTC

v_call: TRBV7-2
clone_size: NA
d_call: NA
j_call: TRBJ1-2
cdr3_aa: CASSSQGFNGYTF
cdr3_nt: TGTGCCAGCAGCTCTCAGGGATTTAATGGCTACACCTTC

v_call: TRBV3-1/TRBV3-2
clone_size: NA
d_call: NA
j_call: TRBJ1-2
cdr3_aa: CASSSSAGGYTF
cdr3_nt: TGTGCCAGCAGTTCCAGCGCGGGAGGCTACACCTTC

v_call: TRBV10-3
clone_size: once
d_call: TRBD1
j_call: TRBJ1-1
cdr3_aa: CAISQNRGSEAFF
cdr3_nt: TGTGCCATCAGCCAGAACAGGGGCTCCGAAGCTTTCTTT

v_call: TRBV19
clone_size: few
d_call: NA
j_call: TRBJ1-5
cdr3_aa: CASSRENQPQHF
cdr3_nt: TGTGCCAGTAGTAGGGAGAATCAGCCCCAGCATTTT

v_call: TRBV7-2
clone_size: NA
d_call: TRBD1
j_call: TRBJ2-3
cdr3_aa: CASSLGQVTDTQYF
cdr3_nt: TGTGCCAGCAGCTTGGGACAGGTCACAGATACGCAGTATTTT

v_call: TRBV5-4
clone_size: NA
d_call: NA
j_call: TRBJ2-1
cdr3_aa: CASSWPGDSKQFF
cdr3_nt: TGTGCCAGCAGCTGGCCGGGAGACTCTAAACAGTTCTTC

v_call: TRBV7-9
clone_size: NA
d_call: NA
j_call: TRBJ2-7
cdr3_aa: CASSLREAYEQYF
cdr3_nt: TGTGCCAGCAGCTTGAGGGAGGCCTACGAGCAGTACTTC

v_call: TRBV3-1/TRBV3-2
clone_size: NA
d_call: NA
j_call: TRBJ1-5
cdr3_aa: CASSPTGGQPQHF
cdr3_nt: TGTGCCAGCAGCCCGACGGGTGGTCAGCCCCAGCATTTT